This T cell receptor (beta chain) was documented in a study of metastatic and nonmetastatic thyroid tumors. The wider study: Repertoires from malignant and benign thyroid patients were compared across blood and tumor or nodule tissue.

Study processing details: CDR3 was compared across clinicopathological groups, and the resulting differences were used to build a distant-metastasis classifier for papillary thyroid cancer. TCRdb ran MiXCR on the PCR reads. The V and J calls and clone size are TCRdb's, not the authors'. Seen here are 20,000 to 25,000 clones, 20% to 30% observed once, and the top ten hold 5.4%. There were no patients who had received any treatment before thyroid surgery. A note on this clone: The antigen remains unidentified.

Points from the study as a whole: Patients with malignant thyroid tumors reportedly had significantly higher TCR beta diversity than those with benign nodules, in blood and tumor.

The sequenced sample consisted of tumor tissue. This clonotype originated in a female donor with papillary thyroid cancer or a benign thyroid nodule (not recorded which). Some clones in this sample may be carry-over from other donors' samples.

This CDR3 reads CASKVSDYNSPLHF. The CDR3 bases are TGTGCCAGCAAAGTCAGTGACTATAATTCACCCCTCCACTTT. The V and J genes are TRBV12-3 or TRBV12-4 and TRBJ1-6; no clear D gene. V was cut by 7 bases and J by 3 bases, with 10 bases left in between. This CDR3 has 14 residues.